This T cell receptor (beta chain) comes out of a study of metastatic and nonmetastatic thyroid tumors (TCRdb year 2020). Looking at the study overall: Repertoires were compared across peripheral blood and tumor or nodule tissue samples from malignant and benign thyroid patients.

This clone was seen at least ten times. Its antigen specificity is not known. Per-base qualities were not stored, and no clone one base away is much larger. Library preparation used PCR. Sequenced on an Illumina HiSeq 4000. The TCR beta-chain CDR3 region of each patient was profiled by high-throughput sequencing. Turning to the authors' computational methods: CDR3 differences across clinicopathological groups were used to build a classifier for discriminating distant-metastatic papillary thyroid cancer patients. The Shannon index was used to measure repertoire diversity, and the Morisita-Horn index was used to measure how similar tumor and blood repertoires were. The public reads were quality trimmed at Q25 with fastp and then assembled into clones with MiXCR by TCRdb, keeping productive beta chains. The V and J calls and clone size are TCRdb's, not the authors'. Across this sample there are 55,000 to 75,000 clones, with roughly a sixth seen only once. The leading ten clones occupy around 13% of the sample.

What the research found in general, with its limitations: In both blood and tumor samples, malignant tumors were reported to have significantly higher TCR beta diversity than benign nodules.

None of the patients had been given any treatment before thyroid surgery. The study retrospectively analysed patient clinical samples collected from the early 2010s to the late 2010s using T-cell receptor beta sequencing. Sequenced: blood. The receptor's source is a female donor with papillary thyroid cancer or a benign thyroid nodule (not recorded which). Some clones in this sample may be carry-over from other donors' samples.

The sequenced DNA is TGTGCTAGTGGTTTGGGACTGAACACTGAAGCTTTCTTT. The encoded protein is CASGLGLNTEAFF. Recombination connected TRBV12-5 to TRBJ1-1, with the D gene not confidently named. The CDR3 has 13 amino acids, counting the end cysteine and phenylalanine. This entry keeps only the CDR3 DNA: 39 bases, framed from base 1. The germline ends are 3 bases apart after V is trimmed by 1 base and J by 0 bases. Based on the germline V gene, the CDR1 and CDR2 sequences are LGHNT and FRNRAP.